This T cell receptor beta chain was sequenced in a study of shared clonotypes between healthy human individuals. Only one count was recorded for this clone. TCRdb's copy holds only in-frame clones and misses some; the assay was immunoSEQ multiplex PCR. The sample holds hundreds of thousands of clones, around 73% seen once. Sequencing was performed on memory CD4+ T cells sorted from blood. Stated subset: CD45RA-negative fraction. The clonotype originates from a woman aged 25 to 45 in good health.

Here the CDR3 reads CASSLVGTSNEKLFF. CDR3 nucleotide sequence: TGTGCCAGCAGCTTGGTGGGGACATCTAATGAAAAACTGTTTTTT. The J gene is TRBJ1-4, the V gene TRBV5-8, with a possible D match to TRBD1 (6 bases). The CDR3 covers 15 residues. V gave up 0 bases and J gave up 3 bases, with 9 bases separating them. The germline CDR1 and CDR2 sequences are SGHTS and YDEGEE. The variable domain in full, completed from reference TRBV5-8 and TRBJ1-4, reads EAGVTQSPTHLIKTRGQQATLRCSPISGHTSVYWYQQALGLGLQFLLWYDEGEERNRGNFPPRFSGRQFPNYSSELNVNALELEDSALYLCASSLVGTSNEKLFFGSGTQLSVL.